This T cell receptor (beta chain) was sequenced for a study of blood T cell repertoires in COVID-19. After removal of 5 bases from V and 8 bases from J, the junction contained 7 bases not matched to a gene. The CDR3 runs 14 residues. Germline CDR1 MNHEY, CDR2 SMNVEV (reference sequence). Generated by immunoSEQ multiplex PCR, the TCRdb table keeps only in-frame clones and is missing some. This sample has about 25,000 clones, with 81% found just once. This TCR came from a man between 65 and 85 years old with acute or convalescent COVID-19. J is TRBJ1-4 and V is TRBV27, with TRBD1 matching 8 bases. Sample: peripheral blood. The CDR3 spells CASSIRGRREKLFF. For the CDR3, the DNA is TGTGCCAGCAGTATCAGGGGGCGAAGGGAAAAACTGTTTTTT. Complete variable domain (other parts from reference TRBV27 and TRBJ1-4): EAQVTQNPRYLITVTGKKLTVTCSQNMNHEYMSWYRQDPGLGLRQIYYSMNVEVTDKGDVPEGYKVSRKEKRNFPLILESPSPNQTSLYFCASSIRGRREKLFFGSGTQLSVL.